Listed here are 9 T cell receptor beta chains from one sample, sequenced in a study of OX40 agonist ivuxolimab in advanced cancers. The library was produced with the immunoSEQ multiplex PCR assay. TCRdb stores this immuneACCESS table with in-frame sequences only. Part of the clones is absent; in the studies checked, under half of the shortfall reflects unresolved V genes, and no reason is known for the rest. In this sample the table shows around 46,000 clones, 70% to 90% of which occur a single time. The ten most abundant clones make up over 9.5% of the sample. The sample here was CD4+ or CD8+ T cells sorted from blood, taken in a trial of the OX40 agonist ivuxolimab. The source of these receptors is an adult with an advanced solid tumor such as melanoma, head and neck, liver or kidney cancer.

The V and J genes are TRBV5-6 and TRBJ1-1, with D tentatively TRBD1 (6 bases). The CDR3 is made up of 13 amino acids. V was shortened by 2 bases and J by 7 bases, with 12 bases between the two germline ends. The germline V gene encodes CDR1 SGHDT and CDR2 YYEEEE. CDR3 DNA sequence: TGTGCCAGCAGCTTCAAGGGGGGTAGTGAAGCTTTCTTT. Protein product: CASSFKGGSEAFF.

This sequence joins TRBV6-6 and TRBJ1-2; D is uncertain. Germline CDR1 reads MNHNY; CDR2 reads SVGAGI (reference sequence). Trimming stripped 7 bases from V and 4 bases from J, with 10 bases between. The CDR3 extends over 12 amino acids. The CDR3 loop is CASKSGSYGYTF. The DNA of the CDR3 is TGTGCCAGCAAATCAGGTTCCTATGGCTACACCTTC.

V gene TRBV15 combines with J gene TRBJ1-6; D gene ambiguous. Trimming removed 3 bases from V and 8 bases from J, with 8 bases in between. CDR1 and CDR2 from the germline V gene are LNHNV and YYDKDF (reference sequence). The CDR3 runs 13 residues. CDR3 amino acids: CATSRVVYSPLHF. CDR3 DNA: TGTGCCACCAGCAGGGTGGTTTATTCACCCCTCCACTTT.

This chain links TRBV6-6 with TRBJ1-1, with D perhaps TRBD1 (5 bases). The CDR3 is 11 residues long. Germline V lookup: CDR1 MNHNY, CDR2 SVGAGI (reference sequence). Between the trimmed V and J ends, which lost 8 bases and 3 bases, there was a span of 7 bases. The CDR3 coding sequence is TGTGCCAGCCGACAGTACACTGAAGCTTTCTTT. It yields the protein CASRQYTEAFF.

The chain has TRBV2 and TRBJ2-5; unclear D gene. CDR3 length: 14 amino acids. Germline loops: CDR1 SNHLY, CDR2 FYNNEI. Trimming removed 4 bases from V and 2 bases from J, with 11 bases in between. This chain's CDR3 is CASSGGHIQETQYF. The DNA for the CDR3 is TGTGCCAGCAGTGGTGGGCACATTCAAGAGACCCAGTACTTC. Combining the CDR3 with reference TRBV2 and TRBJ2-5 gives the whole variable domain EPEVTQTPSHQVTQMGQEVILRCVPISNHLYFYWYRQILGQKVEFLVSFYNNEISEKSEIFDDQFSVERPDGSNFTLKIRSTKLEDSAMYFCASSGGHIQETQYFGPGTRLLVL.

The chain has TRBV30 and TRBJ2-5; 13 positions agree with TRBD2. The V segment lost 3 bases and the J segment 9 bases; nucleotides outside the gene matches: 7. The CDR3 totals 14 residues. Germline V lookup: CDR1 GTSNPN, CDR2 SVGIG (reference sequence). Here the CDR3 DNA reads TGTGCCTGGAGCCAACTAGCGGGGGGGGCGGCCCAGTACTTC. This codes for CAWSQLAGGAAQYF.

The sample holds one count of this clone. The chain couples TRBV9 to TRBJ2-5, with TRBD1 matching over 7 bases. The CDR3 spans 11 residues. The V gene end was trimmed by 8 bases and the J gene end by 4 bases; junction bases not matched to a gene: 2. Looked up from germline, CDR1 is SGDLS and CDR2 is YYNGEE. The CDR3 nucleotides read TGTGCCAGTTCAGGGGGAGAGACCCAGTACTTC. It specifies CASSGGETQYF.

As DNA, the CDR3 is TGTGCCATCCTGACCAGCTCCTACGAGCAGTACTTC. Translation: CAILTSSYEQYF. J is TRBJ2-7 and V is TRBV10-3; D is unclear. V was trimmed by 8 bases and J by 0 bases, leaving 8 bases between them. The CDR3 totals 12 residues. Germline V lookup: CDR1 ENHRY, CDR2 SYGVKD.

This clone showed up just once. The chain is built from TRBV21-1 and TRBJ1-4; TRBD1 is the table's D call and was not checked against the DNA. TRBV21-1 is a listed pseudogene. This CDR3 has 16 residues. The CDR3 loop is CASSKARMGPNEKLFF. DNA of the CDR3: TGTGCCAGCAGCAAAGCGCGGATGGGGCCTAATGAAAAACTGTTTTTT.